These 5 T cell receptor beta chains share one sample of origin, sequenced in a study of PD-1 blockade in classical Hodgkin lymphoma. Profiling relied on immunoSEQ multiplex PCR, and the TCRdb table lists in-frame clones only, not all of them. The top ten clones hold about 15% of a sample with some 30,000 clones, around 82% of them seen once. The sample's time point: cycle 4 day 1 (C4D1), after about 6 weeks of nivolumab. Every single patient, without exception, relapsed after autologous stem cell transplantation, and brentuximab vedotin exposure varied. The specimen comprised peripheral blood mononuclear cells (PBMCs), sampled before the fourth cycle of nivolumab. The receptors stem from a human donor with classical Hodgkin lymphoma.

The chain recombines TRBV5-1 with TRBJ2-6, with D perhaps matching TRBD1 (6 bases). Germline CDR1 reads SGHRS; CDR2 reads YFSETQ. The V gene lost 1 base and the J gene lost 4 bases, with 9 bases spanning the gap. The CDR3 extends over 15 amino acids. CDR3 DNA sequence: TGCGCCAGCAGCTTGCAGGGGACGGGGGCCAACGTCCTGACTTTC. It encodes CASSLQGTGANVLTF.

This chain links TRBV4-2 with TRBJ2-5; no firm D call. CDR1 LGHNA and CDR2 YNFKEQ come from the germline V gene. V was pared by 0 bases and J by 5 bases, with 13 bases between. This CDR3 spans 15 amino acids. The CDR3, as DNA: TGTGCCAGCAGCCAAGATTCTGCGGACGGGGAGACCCAGTACTTC. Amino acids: CASSQDSADGETQYF.

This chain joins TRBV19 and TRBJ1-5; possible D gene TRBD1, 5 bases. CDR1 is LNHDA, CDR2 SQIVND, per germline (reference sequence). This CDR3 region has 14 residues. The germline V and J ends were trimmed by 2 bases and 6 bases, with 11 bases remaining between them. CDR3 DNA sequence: TGTGCCAGTAGTATATTGCAGGGTGGTCAGCCCCAGCATTTT. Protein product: CASSILQGGQPQHF.

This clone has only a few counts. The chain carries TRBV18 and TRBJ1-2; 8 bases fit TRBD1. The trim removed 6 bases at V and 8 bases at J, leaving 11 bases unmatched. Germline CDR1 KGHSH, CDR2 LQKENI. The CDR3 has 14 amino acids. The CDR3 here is CASSPPGQAGGYTF. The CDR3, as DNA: TGTGCCAGCTCCCCTCCGGGACAGGCTGGGGGCTACACCTTC.

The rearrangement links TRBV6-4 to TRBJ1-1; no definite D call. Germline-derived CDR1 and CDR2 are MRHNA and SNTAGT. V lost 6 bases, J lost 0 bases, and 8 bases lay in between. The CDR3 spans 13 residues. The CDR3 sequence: CASRSSLNTEAFF. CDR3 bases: TGTGCCAGCAGAAGCAGCTTGAACACTGAAGCTTTCTTT.